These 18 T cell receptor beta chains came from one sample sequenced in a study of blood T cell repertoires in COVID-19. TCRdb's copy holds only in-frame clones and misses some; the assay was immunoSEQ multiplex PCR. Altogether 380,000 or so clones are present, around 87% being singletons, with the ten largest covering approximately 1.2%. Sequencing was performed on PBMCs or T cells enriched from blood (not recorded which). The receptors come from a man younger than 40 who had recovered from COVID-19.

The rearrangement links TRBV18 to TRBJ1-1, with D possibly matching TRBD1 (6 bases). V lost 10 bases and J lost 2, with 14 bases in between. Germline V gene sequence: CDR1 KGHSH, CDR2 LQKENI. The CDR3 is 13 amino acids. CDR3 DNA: TGTGCCACCCAGGACAGCTTCAACACTGAAGCTTTCTTT. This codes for CATQDSFNTEAFF.

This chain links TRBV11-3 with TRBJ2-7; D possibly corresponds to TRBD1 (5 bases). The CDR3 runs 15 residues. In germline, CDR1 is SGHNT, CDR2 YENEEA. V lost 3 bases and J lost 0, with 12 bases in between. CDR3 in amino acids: CASSLETVPSYEQYF. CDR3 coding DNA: TGTGCCAGCAGCTTGGAGACAGTCCCCTCCTACGAGCAGTACTTC.

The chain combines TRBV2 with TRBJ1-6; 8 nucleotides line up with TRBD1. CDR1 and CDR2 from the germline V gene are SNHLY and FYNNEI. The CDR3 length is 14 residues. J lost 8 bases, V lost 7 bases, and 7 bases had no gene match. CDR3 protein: CASTLGQVHSPLHF. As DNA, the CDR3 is TGTGCCAGCACATTGGGACAGGTCCATTCACCCCTCCACTTT.

CDR3 bases: TGTGCCAGCAGCGGTCAGCAGCGATATGGCTACACCTTC. Protein: CASSGQQRYGYTF. The chain employs TRBV9 and TRBJ1-2; D is uncertain. Germline assignment: CDR1 SGDLS and CDR2 YYNGEE. The germline V and J ends were trimmed by 3 bases and 5 bases, with 11 bases remaining between them. This CDR3 contains 13 residues.

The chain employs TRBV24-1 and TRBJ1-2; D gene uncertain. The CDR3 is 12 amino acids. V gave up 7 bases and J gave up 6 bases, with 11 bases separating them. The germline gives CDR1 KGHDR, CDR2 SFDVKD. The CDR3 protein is CATSSGIDGYTF. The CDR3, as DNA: TGTGCCACCAGCTCCGGGATCGATGGCTACACCTTC.

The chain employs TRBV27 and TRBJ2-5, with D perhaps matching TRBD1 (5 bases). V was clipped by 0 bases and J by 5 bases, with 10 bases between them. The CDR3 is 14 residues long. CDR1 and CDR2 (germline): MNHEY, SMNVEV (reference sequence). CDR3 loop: CASSLSVRAETQYF. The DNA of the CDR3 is TGTGCCAGCAGTTTATCTGTCAGGGCTGAGACCCAGTACTTC.

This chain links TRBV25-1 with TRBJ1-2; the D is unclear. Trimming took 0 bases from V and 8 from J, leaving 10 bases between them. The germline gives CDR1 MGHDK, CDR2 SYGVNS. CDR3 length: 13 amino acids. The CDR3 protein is CASSEYAFEGYTF. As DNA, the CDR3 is TGTGCCAGCAGTGAATACGCGTTCGAGGGCTACACCTTC.

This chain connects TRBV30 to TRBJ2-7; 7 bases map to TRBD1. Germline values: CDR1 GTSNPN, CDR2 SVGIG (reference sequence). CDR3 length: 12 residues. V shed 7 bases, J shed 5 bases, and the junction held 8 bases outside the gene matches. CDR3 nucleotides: TGTGCCTCGGGACAGAATCCCCACGAGCAGTACTTC. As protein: CASGQNPHEQYF.

CDR3 loop: CASSFQEEAFF. CDR3 sequence (DNA): TGTGCCAGCAGCTTCCAGGAAGAAGCTTTCTTT. The chain recombines TRBV7-8 with TRBJ1-1; the D is unclear. The CDR3 spans 11 residues. Looked up from germline, CDR1 is SGHVS and CDR2 is FQNEAQ. V gave up 3 bases and J gave up 8 bases, with 7 bases separating them.

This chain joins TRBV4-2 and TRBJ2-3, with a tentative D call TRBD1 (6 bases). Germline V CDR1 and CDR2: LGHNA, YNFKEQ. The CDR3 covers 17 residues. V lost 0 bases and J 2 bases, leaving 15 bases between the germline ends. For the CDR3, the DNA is TGTGCCAGCAGCCAAGATGGTTCAGGGGTTATCACAGATACGCAGTATTTT. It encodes CASSQDGSGVITDTQYF.

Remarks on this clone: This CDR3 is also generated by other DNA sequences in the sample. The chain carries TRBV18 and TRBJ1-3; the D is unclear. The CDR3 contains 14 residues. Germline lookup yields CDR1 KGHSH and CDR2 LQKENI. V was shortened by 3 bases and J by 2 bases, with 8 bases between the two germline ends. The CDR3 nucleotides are TGTGCCAGCTCACCTGGAGGTACTGGAAACACCATATATTTT. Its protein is CASSPGGTGNTIYF.

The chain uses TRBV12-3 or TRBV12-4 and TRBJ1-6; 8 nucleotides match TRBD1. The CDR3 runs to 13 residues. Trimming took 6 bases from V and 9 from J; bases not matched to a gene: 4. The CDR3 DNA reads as TGTGCCAGCAGCGGGGACAGGAGTTCACCCCTCCACTTT. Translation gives CASSGDRSSPLHF.

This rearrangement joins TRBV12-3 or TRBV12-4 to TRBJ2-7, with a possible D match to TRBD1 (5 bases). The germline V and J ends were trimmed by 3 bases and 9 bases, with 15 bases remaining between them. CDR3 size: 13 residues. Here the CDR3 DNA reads TGTGCCAGCAGTTTCGCTCTTAGGGGCGGGCAGTACTTC. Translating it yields CASSFALRGGQYF.

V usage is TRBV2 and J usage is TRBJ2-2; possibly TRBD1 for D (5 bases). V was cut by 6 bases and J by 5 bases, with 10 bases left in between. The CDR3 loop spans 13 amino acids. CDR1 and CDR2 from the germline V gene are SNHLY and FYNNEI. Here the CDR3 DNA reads TGTGCCAGCAGGATGACAGAAACCGGGGAGCTGTTTTTT. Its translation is CASRMTETGELFF.

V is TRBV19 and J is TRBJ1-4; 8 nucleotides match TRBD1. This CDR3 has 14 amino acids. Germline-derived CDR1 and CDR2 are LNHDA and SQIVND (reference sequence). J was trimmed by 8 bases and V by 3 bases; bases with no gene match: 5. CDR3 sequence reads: CASSINQGAEKLFF. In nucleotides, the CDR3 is TGTGCCAGTAGTATTAACCAGGGGGCGGAAAAACTGTTTTTT.

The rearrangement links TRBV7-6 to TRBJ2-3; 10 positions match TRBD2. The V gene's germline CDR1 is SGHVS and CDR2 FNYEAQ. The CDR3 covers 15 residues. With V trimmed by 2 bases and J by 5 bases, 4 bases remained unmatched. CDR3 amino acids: CASSLIAGGRDTQYF. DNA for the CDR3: TGTGCCAGCAGCTTAATAGCGGGGGGTCGAGATACGCAGTATTTT.

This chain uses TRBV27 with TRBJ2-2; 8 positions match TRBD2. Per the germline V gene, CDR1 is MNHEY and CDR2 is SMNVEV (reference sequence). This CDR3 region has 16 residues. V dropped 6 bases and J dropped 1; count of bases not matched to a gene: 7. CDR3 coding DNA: TGTGCCAGCAGACCTCTCGCGGGGGGGAACACCGGGGAGCTGTTTTTT. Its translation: CASRPLAGGNTGELFF.

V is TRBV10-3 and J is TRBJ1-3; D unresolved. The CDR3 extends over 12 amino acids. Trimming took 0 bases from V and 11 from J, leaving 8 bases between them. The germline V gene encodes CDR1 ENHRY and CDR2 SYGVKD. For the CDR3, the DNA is TGTGCCATCAGTGAGTCTGAGGGTCCCATATATTTT. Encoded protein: CAISESEGPIYF.